The clone carrying this T cell receptor (beta chain) was observed at least ten times. Its antigen is unidentified. These data are taken from a study of response to subunit inactivated influenza vaccine. V shed 7 bases and J 7 bases; nucleotides not matched to a gene: 2. Germline values: CDR1 SQVTM, CDR2 ANQGSEA. This CDR3 spans 11 amino acids. Study-level points and caveats: It was the authors' suggestion that each seasonal influenza vaccination recruits few new T cells.

TCRdb re-analysed the RT-PCR reads in MiXCR, keeping a single row per CDR3 protein. The sample lists approximately 480,000 distinct CDR3 sequences, approximately 11% seen once, with about an eighth in the top ten. This sample comprised PBMCs from blood, obtained 45 days after vaccination. The rearrangement uses TRBV29-1 and TRBJ2-2; the match to TRBD1 covers 8 bases. The TCR originated in a man aged 45-65 years who received an inactivated influenza vaccine. CDR3 amino acids: CSATGGGELFF. Here the CDR3 DNA reads TGCAGCGCAACAGGGGGCGGGGAGCTGTTTTTT.